A selection of T cell receptor beta chains follows, all from one sample in a study of blood T cell repertoires in COVID-19. Using immunoSEQ multiplex PCR, the repertoire was profiled, and TCRdb retains in-frame clones only, with some absent. In the table there are a few hundred thousand clones, roughly 90% of which are singletons. The material sequenced was PBMCs or T cells enriched from blood (not recorded which). The receptors were gathered from a woman aged 45-59 years in a cohort exposed to, infected with or recovered from COVID-19 (not recorded which). Each CDR3 is given with its conserved first and last residue. Fields, in order: D gene, clone size, V gene, J gene, CDR3 protein, CDR3 DNA. A D gene is named only where the DNA matches it firmly. Clone size is stated in some rows and not others, as once, few, many or a class when expanded.

TRBD1	NA	TRBV12-3/TRBV12-4	TRBJ2-5	CASAGTGKETQYF	TGTGCCAGCGCCGGGACAGGGAAAGAGACCCAGTACTTC
NA	few	TRBV11-2	TRBJ2-2	CASSLVSVTGELFF	TGTGCCAGCAGCTTAGTCTCCGTTACCGGGGAGCTGTTTTTT
TRBD1	NA	TRBV19	TRBJ1-6	CASRLGQSSNSPLHF	TGTGCCAGTAGGCTGGGACAGTCGAGTAATTCACCCCTCCACTTT
TRBD1	NA	TRBV7-2	TRBJ1-1	CASSRDRDTEAFF	TGTGCCAGCAGTAGGGACAGGGACACTGAAGCTTTCTTT
NA	NA	TRBV6-2/TRBV6-3	TRBJ1-3	CASSTAGSGNTIYF	TGTGCCAGCAGCACGGCCGGGTCTGGAAACACCATATATTTT
NA	NA	TRBV18	TRBJ1-1	CASSPTHGENEAFF	TGTGCCAGCTCACCTACCCACGGGGAAAATGAAGCTTTCTTT
NA	NA	TRBV2	TRBJ1-1	CASSYHSANTEAFF	TGTGCCAGCAGTTATCACAGTGCGAACACTGAAGCTTTCTTT
TRBD1	NA	TRBV7-3	TRBJ1-1	CASSSDRATEAFF	TGTGCCAGCAGCTCAGACAGGGCCACTGAAGCTTTCTTT
NA	NA	TRBV7-8	TRBJ2-4	CASSNRAPAKNIQYF	TGTGCCAGCAGTAACAGGGCCCCAGCCAAAAACATTCAGTACTTC
NA	NA	TRBV5-1	TRBJ1-2	CASSSSSGDNYGYTF	TGCGCCAGCAGCTCTTCCTCCGGAGATAACTATGGCTACACCTTC